This T cell receptor beta chain was retrieved from a study of shared clonotypes between healthy human individuals. Across the study: CD4 naive and memory got three plates each, CD8 naive two, CD8 memory one. Study-wide results and limits: Depth of sequencing was expected to influence donor clonotype sharing. Donor scarcity curtailed the genetic and exposure-history diversity represented herein.

This clone was observed a handful of times. The antigen is not known. CDR1 MNHEY and CDR2 SMNVEV come from the germline V gene (reference sequence). The CDR3 spans 14 residues. Trimming at V came to 9 bases and at J to 2 bases, leaving 7 bases not matched to a gene. Clones were read by immunoSEQ multiplex PCR, and TCRdb kept only the in-frame ones, dropping some. The sample carries around 320,000 clones, around nine tenths recorded once. Source material: memory CD8+ T cells sorted from blood. The sample's subset: CD45RO+ cells pooled with CCR7-negative TemRA cells. V gene TRBV27 combines with J gene TRBJ2-1, with TRBD1 matching 7 bases. The TCR sequence derives from a man aged 18 to 30 in good health. The CDR3 loop is CASCVQGAYNEQFF. DNA of the CDR3: TGTGCCAGTTGTGTGCAGGGGGCCTACAATGAGCAGTTCTTC.